This T cell receptor beta chain is drawn from a study of radiation and T cells in renal cell carcinoma. Assay used: immunoSEQ multiplex PCR; TCRdb lists only in-frame clones, some missing. The table shows 15,000 or so clones, with 62% occurring only once. Study results and caveats: Sampling covered only 0.9 to 1 g of each tumor. Dominant CDR3 motifs were more common in irradiated tumors than controls.

Treatment in this sample: treatment-naive control, cytoreductive nephrectomy. Control samples are tumors resected by cytoreductive nephrectomy without prior radiation. This renal cell carcinoma was of the clear cell type. About this clone itself: What it recognizes is unknown.

The sequence derives from a man in his sixties with renal cell carcinoma. Specimen: tumor tissue, collected from a patient whose treatment was nephrectomy without radiotherapy.

The CDR3 sequence: CASSITGTGGNEQYF. CDR3 in DNA: TGTGCCAGTAGTATCACCGGGACAGGGGGGAACGAGCAGTACTTC. The chain couples TRBV19 to TRBJ2-7, with 11 bases identical to TRBD1. Per germline, CDR1 LNHDA and CDR2 SQIVND (reference sequence). The CDR3 length is 15 residues. The V gene end was trimmed by 3 bases and the J gene end by 5 bases; junction bases not matched to a gene: 6.